The 13 T cell receptor beta chains below come from one sample, sequenced in a study of beta chain features in type 1 diabetes listed by TCRdb under 2018. Library generation was performed with the immunoSEQ multiplex PCR assay. The High Capacity cDNA Reverse Transcription Kit was used to reverse transcribe all of the isolated RNA, meaning that expressed TCRB transcripts were what got sequenced. Drawn from immuneACCESS, this table holds only the in-frame rearrangements with V and J called that TCRdb kept. Clones are partly lost; checked studies trace under half to an unresolved V gene and leave the rest unexplained. Within this sample are a few hundred thousand clones, with more than 12% of them counted one time only. The ten largest clones add up to under 0.02% of the sample. Sample: naive CD4+ T cells from blood. The cell subset or site label here, explained by the study, means: true naive CD4+ T cells. These receptor sequences come from a woman aged 18-29 years in good health.

This clone was counted only a few times. The rearrangement uses TRBV25-1 and TRBJ1-2, with D tentatively TRBD1 (5 bases). Trimming pared 0 bases from V and 8 bases from J, leaving 13 bases between. There are 14 residues in the CDR3. Germline loops: CDR1 MGHDK, CDR2 SYGVNS. CDR3 in DNA: TGTGCCAGCAGTGAATATACCAGGGATCAAGGCTACACCTTC. It codes for CASSEYTRDQGYTF.

The chain employs TRBV6-5 and TRBJ1-2; D might be TRBD1 (6 bases). The CDR3 consists of 14 residues. V gave up 7 bases and J gave up 7 bases, with 19 bases separating them. Germline V gene sequence: CDR1 MNHEY, CDR2 SVGAGI. CDR3 protein: CASTSSGEPLGYTF. CDR3 DNA sequence: TGTGCCAGCACGAGTTCAGGGGAGCCGCTTGGCTACACCTTC.

This clone was detected only a few times. V is TRBV6-1 and J is TRBJ2-5, with 12 bases identical to TRBD2. V was pared by 9 bases and J by 4 bases, with 9 bases of the junction left unmatched. CDR1 and CDR2 (germline): MNHNS, SASEGT. The CDR3 has 15 amino acids. Here the CDR3 reads CASGTMGLAGETQYF. As DNA, the CDR3 is TGTGCCAGTGGAACAATGGGACTAGCGGGAGAGACCCAGTACTTC.

The rearrangement joins TRBV7-2 to TRBJ2-3; D not resolved. Trimming cost V 1 base and J 1 base, with 9 bases left between them. CDR3 size: 15 residues. The germline gives CDR1 SGHTA, CDR2 FQGNSA. The CDR3 DNA sequence: TGTGCCAGCAGCTTAGTATCCACTGGCACAGATACGCAGTATTTT. Translating gives CASSLVSTGTDTQYF.

V is TRBV7-3 and J is TRBJ2-1; possible D gene TRBD2, 6 bases. V was cut by 3 bases and J by 6 bases, with 12 bases left in between. Germline V gene sequence: CDR1 SGHTA, CDR2 FQGTGA. This CDR3 has 14 amino acids. The DNA for the CDR3 is TGTGCCAGCAGCTTGGATAACGGGAGCAATGAGCAGTTCTTC. Residues: CASSLDNGSNEQFF.

This chain uses TRBV30 with TRBJ2-5; D is perhaps TRBD2 (5 bases). Germline CDR1 reads GTSNPN; CDR2 reads SVGIG (reference sequence). The CDR3 is 15 amino acids. V lost 1 base and J lost 2, with 14 bases in between. The CDR3 DNA follows: TGTGCCTGGAGTGAGTTATTCGGCGGGCAAGAGACCCAGTACTTC. It specifies CAWSELFGGQETQYF.

This sequence joins TRBV5-1 and TRBJ2-1, with D tentatively TRBD2 (5 bases). The V and J ends lost 4 bases and 1 base respectively, with 12 bases between them. This CDR3 has 15 residues. In germline, CDR1 is SGHRS, CDR2 YFSETQ. CDR3 DNA sequence: TGCGCCAGCAGCCCGGACTCCTCGTCCTACAATGAGCAGTTCTTC. Amino acids: CASSPDSSSYNEQFF.

This clone was seen a few times. The chain uses TRBV19 and TRBJ2-5; 9 bases are shared with TRBD2. The CDR3 spans 17 residues. CDR1 is LNHDA, CDR2 SQIVND, per germline (reference sequence). The ends lost 2 bases at V and 1 base at J; junction bases unmatched: 8. The CDR3 DNA sequence: TGTGCCAGTAGTATAAGCCCTAGCGGGACGATCCAAGAGACCCAGTACTTC. Translation gives CASSISPSGTIQETQYF.

This clone occurred a few times. The chain carries TRBV5-1 and TRBJ2-6; tentative D call: TRBD2 (6 bases). The germline CDR1 and CDR2 sequences are SGHRS and YFSETQ. The CDR3 consists of 17 residues. V was shortened by 4 bases and J by 0 bases, with 14 bases between the two germline ends. The CDR3 nucleotides read TGCGCCAGCAGCCAATCGGGACTGAGCTCTGGGGCCAACGTCCTGACTTTC. The encoded protein is CASSQSGLSSGANVLTF.

This clone showed up just a few times. The chain combines TRBV9 with TRBJ2-7; perhaps TRBD2 as D (5 bases). Between the trimmed V and J ends, which lost 3 bases and 4 bases, there was a span of 11 bases. This CDR3 comprises 13 residues. Germline V lookup: CDR1 SGDLS, CDR2 YYNGEE. The CDR3 sequence is CASSGAEQYEQYF. The CDR3 DNA is TGTGCCAGCAGCGGAGCGGAGCAGTACGAGCAGTACTTC.

V and J are TRBV7-9 and TRBJ2-2; possible D gene TRBD2, 5 bases. There are 13 residues in the CDR3. Germline CDR1 and CDR2: SEHNR and FQNEAQ (reference sequence). Trimming removed 10 bases at V and 4 bases at J, with 13 bases between. The CDR3 region has the DNA TGTGCCACCGAGGGAGTTGGCACCGGGGAGCTGTTTTTT. It yields the protein CATEGVGTGELFF. The entire variable domain, with the rest obtained from reference TRBV7-9 and TRBJ2-2, is as follows: DTGVSQNPRHKITKRGQNVTFRCDPISEHNRLYWYRQTLGQGPEFLTYFQNEAQLEKSRLLSDRFSAERPKGSFSTLEIQRTEQGDSAMYLCATEGVGTGELFFGEGSRLTVL.

This chain joins TRBV12-2 and TRBJ2-3; TRBD2 is the table's D call and was not checked against the DNA. TRBV12-2 is a recognized pseudogene. The CDR3 sequence is 17 residues long. DNA of the CDR3: TGTGCAAGTCGCTTGGGGACTAGCGGGAGAAGCACAGATACGCAGTATTTT. It encodes CASRLGTSGRSTDTQYF.

There are a few counts of this clone. The chain links TRBV27 to TRBJ1-5; TRBD1 might be the D (5 bases). This CDR3 spans 13 amino acids. Deletions cut 5 bases from V and 8 bases from J, with 13 bases between. The germline V gene has CDR1 MNHEY and CDR2 SMNVEV (reference sequence). This CDR3 reads CASSLLGGKPQHF. CDR3 nucleotides: TGTGCCAGCAGTCTCCTGGGGGGGAAGCCCCAGCATTTT.